This is a list of T cell receptor beta chains from one sample in a study of shared clonotypes between healthy human individuals. Produced via immunoSEQ multiplex PCR; TCRdb's table is partial and in-frame only. This table holds hundreds of thousands of clones, approximately 96% found once. Sequenced sample: naive CD8+ T cells sorted from blood. The receptors were gathered from a woman aged 25 to 39 in good health. Both conserved end residues are part of each CDR3. A D gene is named only where the DNA matches it firmly.

d_gene | len | j_gene | v_gene | CDR3aa | CDR3nt
TRBD2 | 17 | TRBJ2-7 | TRBV6-1 | CASSEVVAGTPNWKQYF | TGTGCCAGCAGTGAAGTGGTAGCGGGTACCCCAAACTGGAAGCAGTACTTC
NA | 14 | TRBJ1-6 | TRBV2 | CASIGGTINSPLHF | TGTGCCAGCATTGGGGGGACGATTAATTCACCCCTCCACTTT
NA | 12 | TRBJ1-2 | TRBV5-4 | CASRGGSYGYTF | TGTGCCAGCAGGGGGGGAAGCTATGGCTACACCTTC
NA | 11 | TRBJ1-1 | TRBV20-1 | CSAARSAEAFF | TGCAGTGCTGCACGAAGCGCTGAAGCTTTCTTT
NA | 14 | TRBJ2-2 | TRBV5-6 | CASSFYPNTGELFF | TGTGCCAGCAGCTTTTACCCGAACACCGGGGAGCTGTTTTTT
NA | 15 | TRBJ2-5 | TRBV28 | CAILEPLAVEETQYF | TGTGCCATTTTGGAGCCCTTGGCGGTAGAAGAGACCCAGTACTTC
TRBD2 | 16 | TRBJ2-1 | TRBV11-2 | CASSPKSGNSYNEQFF | TGTGCCAGCAGCCCCAAGAGCGGGAACTCCTACAATGAGCAGTTCTTC
NA | 15 | TRBJ2-3 | TRBV28 | CASRESGANTDTQYF | TGTGCCAGCAGGGAATCCGGGGCAAACACAGATACGCAGTATTTT
NA | 14 | TRBJ1-2 | TRBV6-1 | CASSEGLGGYGYTF | TGTGCCAGCAGTGAAGGTTTGGGGGGCTATGGCTACACCTTC
NA | 13 | TRBJ2-7 | TRBV9 | CASSPRGTYEQYF | TGTGCCAGCAGCCCACGTGGGACCTACGAGCAGTACTTC
TRBD2 | 12 | TRBJ2-1 | TRBV5-4 | CASSWGGNEQFF | TGTGCCAGCAGCTGGGGGGGGAATGAGCAGTTCTTC